This TCR beta chain appears in the sequencing data of a study of naive and memory T cell subsets. Study findings and constraints: Over 95% of naive TCR sequences appeared only once after error correction, unlike memory subsets. Gini index rose across naive, CM, EM and EMRA in CD4 and CD8. Clonotypes are single alpha or beta chains, not paired receptors.

As to this clonotype: Its cognate antigen is unknown.

The beta constant-region primer was an equimolar mix of two oligonucleotides covering TRBC1 and TRBC2. Nested alpha and beta constant-region primers with the SP2 primer drove four PCR rounds on ligated cDNA. TCRdb re-derived calls from the UMI-ligation and nested PCR reads in MiXCR, one entry per CDR3 protein. The data hold over 20,000 distinct CDR3 sequences, with roughly 8.2% observed a single time. The CDR3 spans 14 residues. Germline V gene lookup returns CDR1 LGHNT and CDR2 FRNRAP. V was clipped by 6 bases and J by 6 bases; unmatched bases: 7. The sample consisted of central memory CD8+ T cells from blood. The chain joins TRBV12-5 to TRBJ2-1, with 8 bases aligning to TRBD1. The clonotype comes from a human donor in good health. CDR3 nucleotide sequence: TGTGCTAGTGGCGACAGGGGAGAAGCCAATGAGCAGTTCTTC. Encoded protein: CASGDRGEANEQFF.